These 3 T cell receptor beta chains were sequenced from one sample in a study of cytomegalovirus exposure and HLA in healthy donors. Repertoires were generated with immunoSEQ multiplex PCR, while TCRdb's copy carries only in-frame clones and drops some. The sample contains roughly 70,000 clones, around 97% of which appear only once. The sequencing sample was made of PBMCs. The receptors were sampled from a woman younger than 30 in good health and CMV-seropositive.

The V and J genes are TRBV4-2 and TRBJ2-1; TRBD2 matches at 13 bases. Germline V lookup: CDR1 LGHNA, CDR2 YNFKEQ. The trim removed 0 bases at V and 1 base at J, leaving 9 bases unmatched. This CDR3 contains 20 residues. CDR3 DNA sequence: TGTGCCAGCAGCCAAGAACCCACCCGGACTAGCGGGAGTTCCTACAATGAGCAGTTCTTC. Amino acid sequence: CASSQEPTRTSGSSYNEQFF.

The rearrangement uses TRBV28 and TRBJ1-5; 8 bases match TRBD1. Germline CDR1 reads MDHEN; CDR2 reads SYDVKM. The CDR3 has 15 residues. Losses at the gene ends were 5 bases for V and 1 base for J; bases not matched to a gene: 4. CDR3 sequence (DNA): TGTGCCAGCAGTCAGGGGGCCGGAAGCAATCAGCCCCAGCATTTT. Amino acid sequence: CASSQGAGSNQPQHF. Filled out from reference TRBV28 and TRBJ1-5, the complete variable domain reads DVKVTQSSRYLVKRTGEKVFLECVQDMDHENMFWYRQDPGLGLRLIYFSYDVKMKEKGDIPEGYSVSREKKERFSLILESASTNQTSMYLCASSQGAGSNQPQHFGDGTRLSIL.

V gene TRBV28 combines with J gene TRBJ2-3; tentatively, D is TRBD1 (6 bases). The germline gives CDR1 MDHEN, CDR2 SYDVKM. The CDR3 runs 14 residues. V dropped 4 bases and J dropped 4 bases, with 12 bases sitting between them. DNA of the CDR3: TGTGCCAGCAGTTCGTACAGGGTTGCAGATACGCAGTATTTT. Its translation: CASSSYRVADTQYF.